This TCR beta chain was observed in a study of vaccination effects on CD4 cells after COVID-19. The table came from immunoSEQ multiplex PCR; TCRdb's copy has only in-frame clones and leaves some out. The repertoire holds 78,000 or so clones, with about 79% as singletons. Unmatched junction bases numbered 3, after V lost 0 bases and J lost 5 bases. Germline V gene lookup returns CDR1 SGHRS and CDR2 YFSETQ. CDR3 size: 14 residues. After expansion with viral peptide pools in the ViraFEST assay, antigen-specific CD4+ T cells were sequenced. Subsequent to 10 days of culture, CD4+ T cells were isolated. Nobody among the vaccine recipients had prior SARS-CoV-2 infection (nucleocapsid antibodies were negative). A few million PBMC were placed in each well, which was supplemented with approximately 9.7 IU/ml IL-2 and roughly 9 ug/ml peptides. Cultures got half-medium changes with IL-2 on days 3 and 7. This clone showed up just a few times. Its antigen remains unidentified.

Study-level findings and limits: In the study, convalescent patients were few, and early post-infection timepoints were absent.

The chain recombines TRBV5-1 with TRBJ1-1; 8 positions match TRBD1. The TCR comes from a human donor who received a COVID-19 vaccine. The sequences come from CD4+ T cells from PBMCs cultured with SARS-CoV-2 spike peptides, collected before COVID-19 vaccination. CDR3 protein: CASSLEDRGTEAFF. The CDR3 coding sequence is TGCGCCAGCAGCTTGGAAGACAGGGGAACTGAAGCTTTCTTT.